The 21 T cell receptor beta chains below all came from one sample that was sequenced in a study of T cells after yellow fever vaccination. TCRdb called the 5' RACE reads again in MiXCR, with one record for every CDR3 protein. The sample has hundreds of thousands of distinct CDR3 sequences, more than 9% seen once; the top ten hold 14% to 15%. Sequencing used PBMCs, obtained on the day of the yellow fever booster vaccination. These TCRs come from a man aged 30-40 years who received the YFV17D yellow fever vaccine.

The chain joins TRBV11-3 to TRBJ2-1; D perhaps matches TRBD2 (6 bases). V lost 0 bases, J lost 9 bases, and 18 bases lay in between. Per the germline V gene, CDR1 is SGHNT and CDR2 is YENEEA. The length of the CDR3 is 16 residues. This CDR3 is CASSLDPDGGLSEQFF. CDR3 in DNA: TGTGCCAGCAGCTTAGACCCCGACGGGGGATTGAGTGAGCAGTTCTTC.

CDR3 loop: CAWSVPGGSYGYTF. Here the CDR3 DNA reads TGTGCCTGGAGTGTACCAGGCGGTAGCTATGGCTACACCTTC. The chain uses TRBV30 and TRBJ1-2; D ambiguous. The V end was cut by 0 bases, the J end by 4 bases, with 12 bases between. This CDR3 spans 14 amino acids. The germline V gene encodes CDR1 GTSNPN and CDR2 SVGIG (reference sequence).

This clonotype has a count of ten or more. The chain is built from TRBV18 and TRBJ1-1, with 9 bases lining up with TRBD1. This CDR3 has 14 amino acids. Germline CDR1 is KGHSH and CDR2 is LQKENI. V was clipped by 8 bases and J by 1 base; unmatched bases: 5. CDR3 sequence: CASSPGQGNTEAFF. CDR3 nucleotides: TGTGCCAGCAGCCCGGGACAGGGGAACACTGAAGCTTTCTTT.

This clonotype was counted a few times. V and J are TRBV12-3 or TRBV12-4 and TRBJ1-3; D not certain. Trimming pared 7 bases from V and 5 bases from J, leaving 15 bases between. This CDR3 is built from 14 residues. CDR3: CASTTMGSRNTIYF. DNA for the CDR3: TGTGCCAGCACTACTATGGGCAGCAGAAACACCATATATTTT.

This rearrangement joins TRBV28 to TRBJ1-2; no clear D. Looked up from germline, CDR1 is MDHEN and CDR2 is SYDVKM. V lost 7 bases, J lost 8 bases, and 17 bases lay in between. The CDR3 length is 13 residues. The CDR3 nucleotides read TGTGCCAGCACCCTGGGGTCTACGAAGGGCTACACCTTC. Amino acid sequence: CASTLGSTKGYTF.

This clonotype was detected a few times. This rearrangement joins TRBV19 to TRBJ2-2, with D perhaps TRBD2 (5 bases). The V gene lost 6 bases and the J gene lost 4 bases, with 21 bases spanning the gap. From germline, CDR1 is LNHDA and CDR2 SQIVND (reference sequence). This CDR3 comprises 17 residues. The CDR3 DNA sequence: TGTGCCAGTAGGCTTCATGGGAGAACGAGTGGCACCGGGGAGCTGTTTTTT. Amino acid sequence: CASRLHGRTSGTGELFF.

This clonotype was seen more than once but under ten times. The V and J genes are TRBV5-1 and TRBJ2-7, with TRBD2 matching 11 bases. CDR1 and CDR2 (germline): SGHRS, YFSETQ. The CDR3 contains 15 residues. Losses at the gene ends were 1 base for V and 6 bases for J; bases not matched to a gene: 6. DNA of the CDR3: TGCGCCAGCAGCTTGACTAGCGGGGGCCAGGGCGAGCAGTACTTC. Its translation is CASSLTSGGQGEQYF.

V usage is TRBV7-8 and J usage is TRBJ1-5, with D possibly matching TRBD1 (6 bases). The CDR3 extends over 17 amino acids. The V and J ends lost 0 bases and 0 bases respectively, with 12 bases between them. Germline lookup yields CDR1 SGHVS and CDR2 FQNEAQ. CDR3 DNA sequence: TGTGCCAGCAGCTTAGCGAGGGGGGGCTATAGCAATCAGCCCCAGCATTTT. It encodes CASSLARGGYSNQPQHF.

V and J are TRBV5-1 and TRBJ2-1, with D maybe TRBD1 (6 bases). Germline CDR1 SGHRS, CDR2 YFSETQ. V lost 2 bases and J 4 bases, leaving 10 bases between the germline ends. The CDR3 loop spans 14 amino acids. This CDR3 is CASSFKDRYNEQFF. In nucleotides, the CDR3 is TGCGCCAGCAGCTTCAAGGACAGATACAATGAGCAGTTCTTC.

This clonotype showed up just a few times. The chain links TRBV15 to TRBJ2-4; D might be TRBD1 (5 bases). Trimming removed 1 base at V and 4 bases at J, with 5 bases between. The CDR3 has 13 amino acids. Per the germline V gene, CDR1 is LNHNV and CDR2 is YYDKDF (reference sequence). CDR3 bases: TGTGCCACCAGCAGAGGACAGAAAAACATTCAGTACTTC. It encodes CATSRGQKNIQYF.

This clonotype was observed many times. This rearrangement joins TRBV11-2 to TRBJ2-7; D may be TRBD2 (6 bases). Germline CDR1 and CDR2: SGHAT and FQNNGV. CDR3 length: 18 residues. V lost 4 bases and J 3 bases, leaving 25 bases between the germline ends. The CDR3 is CASSSLNRDRGLHYEQYF. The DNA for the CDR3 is TGTGCCAGCAGCTCCCTCAACCGGGACCGGGGACTCCACTACGAGCAGTACTTC.

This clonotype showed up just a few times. The CDR3 loop is CATSAPKEREGETQYF. As DNA, the CDR3 is TGTGCCACCAGCGCTCCCAAAGAGCGGGAGGGCGAGACCCAGTACTTC. The V call is TRBV15, the J call TRBJ2-5; TRBD2 agrees at 10 bases. V gave up 5 bases and J gave up 5 bases; unmatched junction bases: 11. The CDR3 length is 16 residues. Germline V lookup: CDR1 LNHNV, CDR2 YYDKDF (reference sequence).

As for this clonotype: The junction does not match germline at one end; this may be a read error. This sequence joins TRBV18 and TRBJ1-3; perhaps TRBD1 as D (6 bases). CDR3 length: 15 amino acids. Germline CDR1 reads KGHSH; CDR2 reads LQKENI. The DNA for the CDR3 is TGTGCCAGCTCACCACCTGGACAGTCTGGAAACACCATGTATTTT. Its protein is CASSPPGQSGNTMYF.

The chain's CDR3 is CSAGGTAMNTEAFF. Written as DNA, the CDR3 is TGCAGTGCTGGAGGGACAGCAATGAACACTGAAGCTTTCTTT. The chain carries TRBV20-1 and TRBJ1-1; 7 bases map to TRBD1. Germline loops: CDR1 DFQATT, CDR2 SNEGSKA (reference sequence). Trimming at V came to 5 bases and at J to 0 bases, leaving 6 bases not matched to a gene. This CDR3 spans 14 amino acids.

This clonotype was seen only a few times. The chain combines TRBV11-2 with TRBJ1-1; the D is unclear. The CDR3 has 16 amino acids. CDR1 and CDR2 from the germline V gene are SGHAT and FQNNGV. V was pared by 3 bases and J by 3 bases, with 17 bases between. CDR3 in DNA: TGTGCCAGCAGCTTGAGGATCGTGGTTAGGGACACTGAAGCTTTCTTT. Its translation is CASSLRIVVRDTEAFF.

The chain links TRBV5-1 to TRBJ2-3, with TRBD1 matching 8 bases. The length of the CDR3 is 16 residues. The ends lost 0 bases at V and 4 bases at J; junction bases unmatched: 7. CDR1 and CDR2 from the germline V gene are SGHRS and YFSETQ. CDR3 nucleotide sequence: TGCGCCAGCAGCTTGGTTCCGACAGGGGTCGCAGATACGCAGTATTTT. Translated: CASSLVPTGVADTQYF.

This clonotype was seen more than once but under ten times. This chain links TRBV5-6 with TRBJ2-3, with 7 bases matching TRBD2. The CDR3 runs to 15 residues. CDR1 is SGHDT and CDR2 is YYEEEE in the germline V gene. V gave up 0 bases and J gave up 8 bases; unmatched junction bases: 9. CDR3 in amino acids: CASSLGPGGPPTQYF. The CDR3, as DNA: TGTGCCAGCAGCTTGGGGCCGGGAGGCCCTCCTACGCAGTATTTT.

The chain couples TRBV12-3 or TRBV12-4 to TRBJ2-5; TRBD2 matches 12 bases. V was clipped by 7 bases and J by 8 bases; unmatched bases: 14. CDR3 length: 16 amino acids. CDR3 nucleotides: TGTGCCAGCACCTCGGCCGCTAGCGGGAGGGCCGAAACCCAGTACTTC. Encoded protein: CASTSAASGRAETQYF.

The CDR3 DNA is TGTGCCAGCAGCTTAGCGGGACTAGCGGGAGCGGCTGAGCAGTTCTTC. Protein product: CASSLAGLAGAAEQFF. The rearrangement links TRBV7-2 to TRBJ2-1, with 14 bases matching TRBD2. V shed 0 bases and J 9 bases; nucleotides not matched to a gene: 4. Looked up from germline, CDR1 is SGHTA and CDR2 is FQGNSA. The CDR3 is 16 residues long.

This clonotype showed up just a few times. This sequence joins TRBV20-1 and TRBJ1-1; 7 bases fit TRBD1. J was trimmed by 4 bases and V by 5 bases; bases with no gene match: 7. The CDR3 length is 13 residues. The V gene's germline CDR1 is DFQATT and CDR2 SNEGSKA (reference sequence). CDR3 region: CSAGPGTATEAFF. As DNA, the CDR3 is TGCAGTGCTGGGCCCGGGACAGCCACTGAAGCTTTCTTT.

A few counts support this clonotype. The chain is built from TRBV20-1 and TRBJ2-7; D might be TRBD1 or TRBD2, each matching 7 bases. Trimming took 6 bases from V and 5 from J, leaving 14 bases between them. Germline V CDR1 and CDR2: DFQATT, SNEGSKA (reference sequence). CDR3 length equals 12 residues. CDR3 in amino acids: CSAAGQLNEQYF. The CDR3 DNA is TGCAGTGCAGCGGGACAGCTAAACGAGCAGTACTTC.